This is a list of T cell receptor beta chains from one sample in a study of OX40 agonist ivuxolimab in advanced cancers. Clones were read by immunoSEQ multiplex PCR, and TCRdb kept only the in-frame ones, dropping some. The sample consists of around 82,000 clones, 70% to 90% of them appearing once. Sequencing used CD4+ or CD8+ T cells sorted from blood, obtained in a trial of the OX40 agonist ivuxolimab. These receptors were taken from an adult with an advanced solid tumor such as melanoma, head and neck, liver or kidney cancer. CDR3s include the opening cysteine and the closing phenylalanine or tryptophan. A D gene is named only where the DNA matches it firmly. Expanded clones are given a class, and other clones once, few, many or no size at all.

D gene	clone size	J gene	V gene	CDR3 protein	CDR3 DNA
TRBD1	.	TRBJ1-2	TRBV10-3	CAISVMSGTGDGYTF	TGTGCCATCAGTGTGATGTCCGGGACAGGGGATGGCTACACCTTC
TRBD1	few	TRBJ2-7	TRBV6-5	CASSYVVTGSYEQYF	TGTGCCAGCAGTTACGTTGTGACAGGGTCCTACGAGCAGTACTTC
.	.	TRBJ2-7	TRBV28	CASSSEYEQYF	TGTGCCAGCAGCTCAGAATACGAGCAGTACTTC
.	.	TRBJ1-2	TRBV2	CASSAWSGGYTF	TGTGCCAGCAGTGCGTGGTCGGGTGGCTACACCTTC
.	.	TRBJ1-2	TRBV6-6	CASSYDYGYTF	TGTGCCAGCAGTTACGACTATGGCTACACCTTC
.	.	TRBJ1-1	TRBV5-6	CASSLVERANTEAFF	TGTGCCAGCAGCTTGGTCGAGAGGGCGAACACTGAAGCTTTCTTT
.	.	TRBJ1-5	TRBV6-6	CASSFGGWQPQHF	TGTGCCAGCAGTTTTGGGGGGTGGCAGCCCCAGCATTTT
.	.	TRBJ1-1	TRBV10-3	CAINLGENTEAFF	TGTGCCATCAATTTAGGCGAGAACACTGAAGCTTTCTTT
.	few	TRBJ1-3	TRBV6-5	CASSYRWSSGNTIYF	TGTGCCAGCAGTTACCGCTGGAGCTCTGGAAACACCATATATTTT
.	.	TRBJ1-6	TRBV5-4	CASSLVQGPLHF	TGTGCCAGCAGCTTGGTCCAGGGGCCCCTCCACTTT
TRBD1	few	TRBJ2-7	TRBV5-1	CASRGGTGSYEQYF	TGCGCCAGCAGGGGGGGGACAGGGTCCTACGAGCAGTACTTC
.	.	TRBJ1-2	TRBV4-2	CASSQVQNYGYTF	TGTGCCAGCAGCCAAGTCCAGAACTATGGCTACACCTTC
.	.	TRBJ2-5	TRBV5-1	CASSFGGQETQYF	TGCGCCAGCAGCTTCGGCGGACAAGAGACCCAGTACTTC
.	.	TRBJ1-2	TRBV7-8	CASSLMGAEGGYTF	TGTGCCAGCAGCTTAATGGGGGCGGAGGGGGGCTACACCTTC
.	.	TRBJ1-1	TRBV7-8	CASSSPGVGVVEAFF	TGTGCCAGCAGCTCCCCCGGGGTGGGGGTGGTCGAAGCTTTCTTT
.	.	TRBJ2-1	TRBV2	CASSDDEQFF	TGTGCCAGCAGTGACGATGAGCAGTTCTTC
TRBD1	.	TRBJ1-4	TRBV18	CASSPGTGYEKLFF	TGTGCCAGCTCACCCGGGACAGGTTATGAAAAACTGTTTTTT
TRBD2	.	TRBJ2-4	TRBV9	CASSPRAGGLLIQYF	TGTGCCAGCAGCCCCCGGGCGGGGGGGCTGCTCATTCAGTACTTC
.	.	TRBJ2-3	TRBV7-3	CASSLVVGDTDTQYF	TGTGCCAGCAGCTTAGTAGTGGGGGACACAGATACGCAGTATTTT
TRBD1	.	TRBJ1-2	TRBV6-5	CASRGTGDGGYTF	TGTGCCAGCAGGGGGACAGGGGATGGCGGCTACACCTTC
TRBD1	.	TRBJ2-6	TRBV6-5	CAAGQGDAGANVLTF	TGTGCCGCGGGTCAGGGGGACGCTGGGGCCAACGTCCTGACTTTC
.	.	TRBJ1-1	TRBV18	CASSRNGGSTEAFF	TGTGCCAGCTCACGTAATGGGGGGAGCACTGAAGCTTTCTTT
.	.	TRBJ1-1	TRBV7-2	CASSYGPKNTEAFF	TGTGCCAGCAGCTACGGACCGAAGAACACTGAAGCTTTCTTT
.	.	TRBJ1-1	TRBV10-3	CAISGTPGAEAFF	TGTGCCATCAGTGGGACTCCGGGGGCGGAAGCTTTCTTT
TRBD1	.	TRBJ1-5	TRBV11-2	CASSLDRDDQPQHF	TGTGCCAGCAGCTTGGACAGGGATGATCAGCCCCAGCATTTT
.	.	TRBJ1-2	TRBV7-8	CASSLEAMPLSNYGYTF	TGTGCCAGCAGCTTAGAAGCGATGCCCTTATCGAACTATGGCTACACCTTC
.	few	TRBJ1-1	TRBV7-2	CASSLDSFNTEAFF	TGTGCCAGCAGCTTAGACTCTTTCAACACTGAAGCTTTCTTT
.	.	TRBJ1-3	TRBV9	CASSVSRGSGNTIYF	TGTGCCAGCAGCGTTTCTAGGGGGTCAGGAAACACCATATATTTT
.	.	TRBJ2-3	TRBV2	CASTWTGVSTDTQYF	TGTGCCAGCACTTGGACGGGGGTCAGCACAGATACGCAGTATTTT
.	.	TRBJ2-7	TRBV5-5	CASSLARTYEQYF	TGTGCCAGCAGCTTGGCCCGGACTTACGAGCAGTACTTC
.	.	TRBJ1-2	TRBV2	CASTYEQANYGYTF	TGTGCCAGCACATATGAGCAGGCTAACTATGGCTACACCTTC
.	.	TRBJ2-3	TRBV5-1	CASSLAGGATEDTQYF	TGCGCCAGCAGCTTGGCGGGTGGGGCTACCGAAGATACGCAGTATTTT
.	.	TRBJ2-5	TRBV7-6	CASSAPQETQYF	TGTGCCAGCAGCGCACCGCAAGAGACCCAGTACTTC
.	.	TRBJ2-2	TRBV7-2	CASSFRDTGELFF	TGTGCCAGCAGCTTTCGCGACACCGGGGAGCTGTTTTTT
.	.	TRBJ2-2	TRBV7-9	CASSLKGANTGELFF	TGTGCCAGCAGCTTAAAGGGGGCGAACACCGGGGAGCTGTTTTTT
.	.	TRBJ1-2	TRBV29-1	CSVRGRTYGYTF	TGCAGCGTCCGGGGGAGGACCTATGGCTACACCTTC
.	.	TRBJ1-2	TRBV19	CASTGSLHYGYTF	TGTGCCAGTACGGGCAGTCTACACTATGGCTACACCTTC
.	once	TRBJ2-1	TRBV5-1	CASSQTSGAYNEQFF	TGCGCCAGCAGCCAAACTAGTGGCGCGTACAATGAGCAGTTCTTC
.	once	TRBJ2-1	TRBV2	CASSITSGGYNEQFF	TGTGCCAGCAGCATTACTAGTGGGGGGTACAATGAGCAGTTCTTC
.	.	TRBJ2-3	TRBV19	CASSQREGTDTQYF	TGTGCCAGTAGTCAGAGAGAAGGCACAGATACGCAGTATTTT
.	.	TRBJ2-1	TRBV7-3	CASSLGQNNEQFF	TGTGCCAGCAGTCTCGGACAGAACAATGAGCAGTTCTTC
.	.	TRBJ2-1	TRBV7-2	CASSLRVPNEQFF	TGTGCCAGCAGTTTAAGGGTCCCAAATGAGCAGTTCTTC
.	.	TRBJ1-2	TRBV20-1	CSAVDPNGYTF	TGCAGTGCTGTCGACCCAAATGGCTACACCTTC
.	.	TRBJ2-2	TRBV27	CASSLLDTGELFF	TGTGCCAGCAGTTTATTGGATACCGGGGAGCTGTTTTTT
.	.	TRBJ1-5	TRBV5-1	CASSLSPADEGQPQHF	TGCGCCAGCAGCTTGTCGCCGGCCGACGAGGGTCAGCCCCAGCATTTT
TRBD1	few	TRBJ1-1	TRBV15	CATSRDTGVNTEAFF	TGTGCCACCAGCAGAGATACAGGGGTGAACACTGAAGCTTTCTTT
TRBD2	.	TRBJ2-2	TRBV11-1	CASSPGTRGTGELFF	TGTGCCAGCAGTCCCGGGACTAGAGGCACCGGGGAGCTGTTTTTT
.	.	TRBJ2-5	TRBV5-1	CASSLAVGDQETQYF	TGCGCCAGCAGCTTGGCAGTGGGGGACCAAGAGACCCAGTACTTC
.	.	TRBJ2-1	TRBV10-3	CAISEGAGEFDEQFF	TGTGCCATCAGTGAGGGGGCAGGGGAATTCGATGAGCAGTTCTTC
.	once	TRBJ1-2	TRBV6-6	CASSFGGYGYTF	TGTGCCAGCAGTTTCGGTGGATATGGCTACACCTTC
TRBD1	.	TRBJ1-4	TRBV7-9	CASSFGTGTTNEKLFF	TGTGCCAGCAGCTTTGGGACAGGGACAACTAATGAAAAACTGTTTTTT
.	.	TRBJ2-5	TRBV6-1	CASSVGQAQETQYF	TGTGCCAGCAGTGTAGGCCAGGCACAAGAGACCCAGTACTTC
.	.	TRBJ1-5	TRBV29-1	CSVGDGPNQPQHF	TGCAGCGTGGGGGACGGACCGAATCAGCCCCAGCATTTT